Reported below is one T cell receptor beta chain. Its specificity is unknown. V dropped 1 base and J dropped 2 bases, with 12 bases sitting between them. The germline gives CDR1 SGHAT, CDR2 FQNNGV. The CDR3 totals 15 residues. The data stem from a study of metastatic and nonmetastatic thyroid tumors. Whole-study context: Comparative analysis of repertoires was undertaken across blood and tumor or nodule tissue obtained from malignant and benign thyroid patients. General study points: Within blood and tumor, benign nodules reportedly had significantly lower TCR beta diversity than malignant thyroid tumors did.

In the original workflow: To classify distant metastasis in papillary thyroid cancer, a model was built from CDR3 differences across clinicopathological groups. TCRdb reanalyzed the PCR reads with MiXCR. TCRdb, not the authors, supplied the V and J calls. Here the sample spans some 20,000 clones, over 25% being singletons. Every patient was untreated before thyroid surgery. Sequencing input: adjacent normal tissue. This sequence was found in a female donor with papillary thyroid cancer or a benign thyroid nodule (not recorded which). Some clones in this sample may be carry-over from other donors' samples. This chain connects TRBV11-2 to TRBJ2-7, with D possibly being TRBD1 (6 bases). Here the CDR3 DNA reads TGTGCCAGCAGCTTAGGCAGGGACAACCCCTACGAGCAGTACTTC. Protein: CASSLGRDNPYEQYF.